The 10 T cell receptor beta chains below all came from one sample that was sequenced in a study of blood T cell repertoires in COVID-19 (dated by TCRdb to about 2020). Libraries were prepared through the immunoSEQ multiplex PCR assay. Held by TCRdb, this immuneACCESS table contains in-frame sequences only and omits some clones. Under half of the omission traces to an unresolved V gene where checked; the cause of the rest is unknown. Across this sample there are about 89,000 clones, with 80% to 95% seen only once. The ten largest clones take up 2.3% of the sample. Sequencing input: peripheral blood. The receptors stem from a human donor with active COVID-19. The donor label of this sample is uncertain.

The V gene is TRBV4-1, the J gene TRBJ1-4, with D perhaps matching TRBD1 (5 bases). CDR1 and CDR2 (germline): MGHRA, YSYEKL. The CDR3 is 15 amino acids. Trimming took off 3 bases at V and 4 bases at J, with 12 bases between the two ends. The CDR3 nucleotides read TGCGCCAGCAGCCAGGTACAAGGGGATAATGAAAAACTGTTTTTT. Protein product: CASSQVQGDNEKLFF.

The V and J genes are TRBV11-2 and TRBJ2-3; 8 nucleotides align to TRBD2. Germline V gene sequence: CDR1 SGHAT, CDR2 FQNNGV. The CDR3 consists of 19 residues. Trimming took 5 bases from V and 0 from J; bases not matched to a gene: 16. The CDR3 sequence: CASSRRGAGVFTSTDTQYF. The CDR3 DNA is TGTGCCAGCAGCCGCCGGGGAGCGGGGGTGTTCACTAGCACAGATACGCAGTATTTT.

This clone was observed a single time. The rearrangement uses TRBV19 and TRBJ1-6, with no clear D. CDR3 size: 17 residues. The germline V gene has CDR1 LNHDA and CDR2 SQIVND (reference sequence). The V gene lost 1 base and the J gene lost 7 bases, with 17 bases spanning the gap. The CDR3: CASSIGLAEGRNSPLHF. CDR3 DNA sequence: TGTGCCAGTAGTATAGGGCTCGCAGAGGGTCGGAATTCACCCCTCCACTTT.

The chain uses TRBV11-2 and TRBJ2-1; unclear D gene. CDR1 SGHAT and CDR2 FQNNGV come from the germline V gene. Trimming took off 0 bases at V and 12 bases at J, with 6 bases between the two ends. The CDR3 contains 11 residues. The chain's CDR3 is CASSLEHRQFF. The CDR3 DNA is TGTGCCAGCAGCTTAGAACACCGGCAGTTCTTC.

The chain has TRBV4-1 and TRBJ2-7; 9 bases are a match to TRBD2. Losses at the gene ends were 0 bases for V and 2 bases for J; bases not matched to a gene: 8. Germline V lookup: CDR1 MGHRA, CDR2 YSYEKL. The CDR3 extends over 17 amino acids. This CDR3 reads CASSQDGAGGRPYEQYF. Written as DNA, the CDR3 is TGCGCCAGCAGCCAAGATGGGGCGGGGGGGAGACCCTACGAGCAGTACTTC.

The chain is built from TRBV5-6 and TRBJ1-4; D is perhaps TRBD1 (5 bases). V shed 5 bases and J shed 4 bases, with 15 bases lying between them. Germline lookup yields CDR1 SGHDT and CDR2 YYEEEE. CDR3 length equals 15 residues. DNA of the CDR3: TGTGCCAGCAGTTCACTGACAGATATTAATGAAAAACTGTTTTTT. It codes for CASSSLTDINEKLFF.

Only one count was recorded for this clone. The rearrangement joins TRBV4-1 to TRBJ1-1, with D unclear. The CDR3 is 13 amino acids. From germline, CDR1 is MGHRA and CDR2 YSYEKL. V was pared by 3 bases and J by 2 bases, with 7 bases between. Written as DNA, the CDR3 is TGCGCCAGCAGCCACGGGATTAACACTGAAGCTTTCTTT. Protein sequence: CASSHGINTEAFF.

The gene calls are TRBV5-4 and TRBJ1-3, with D uncertain. V lost 4 bases and J lost 4, with 12 bases in between. This CDR3 contains 14 residues. Germline assignment: CDR1 SGHNT and CDR2 YYREEE (reference sequence). DNA of the CDR3: TGTGCCAGCAGCCTTAAGAGGGAAGGAAACACCATATATTTT. Translating it yields CASSLKREGNTIYF. The full variable domain, in which reference TRBV5-4 and TRBJ1-3 provide the parts outside the CDR3, is ETGVTQSPTHLIKTRGQQVTLRCSSQSGHNTVSWYQQALGQGPQFIFQYYREEENGRGNFPPRFSGLQFPNYSSELNVNALELDDSALYLCASSLKREGNTIYFGEGSWLTVV.

V gene TRBV7-9 combines with J gene TRBJ2-1, with 13 nucleotides matching TRBD2. The J segment lost 4 bases and the V segment lost 4 bases, leaving 1 base of the junction unmatched. Germline loops: CDR1 SEHNR, CDR2 FQNEAQ (reference sequence). The CDR3 sequence is 15 residues long. The CDR3 region has the DNA TGTGCCAGCAGCTGGACTAGCGGGGGATACAATGAGCAGTTCTTC. This sequence encodes CASSWTSGGYNEQFF. The full variable domain, its missing parts supplied by reference TRBV7-9 and TRBJ2-1, is DTGVSQNPRHKITKRGQNVTFRCDPISEHNRLYWYRQTLGQGPEFLTYFQNEAQLEKSRLLSDRFSAERPKGSFSTLEIQRTEQGDSAMYLCASSWTSGGYNEQFFGPGTRLTVL.

Comments on this clone: The junction departs from germline at one end; a sequencing error may be responsible. This chain uses TRBV5-6 with TRBJ1-2; 10 bases fit TRBD1. Germline V CDR1 and CDR2: SGHDT, YYEEEE. The CDR3 contains 14 residues. The CDR3 spells CASSLAGGQGHFLF. In DNA, the CDR3 is TGTGCCAGCAGCTTGGCTGGGGGACAGGGGCACTTCCTTTTC.